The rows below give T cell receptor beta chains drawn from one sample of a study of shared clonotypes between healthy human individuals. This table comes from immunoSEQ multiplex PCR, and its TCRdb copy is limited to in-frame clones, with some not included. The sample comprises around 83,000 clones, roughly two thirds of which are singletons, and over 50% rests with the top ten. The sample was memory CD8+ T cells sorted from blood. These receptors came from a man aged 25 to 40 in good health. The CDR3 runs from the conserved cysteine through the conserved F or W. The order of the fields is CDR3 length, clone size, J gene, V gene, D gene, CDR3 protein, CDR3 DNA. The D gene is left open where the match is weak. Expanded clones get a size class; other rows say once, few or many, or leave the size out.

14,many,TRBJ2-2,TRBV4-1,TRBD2,CASRGLAGLEELFF,TGCGCCAGCAGGGGACTAGCGGGACTTGAGGAGCTGTTTTTT
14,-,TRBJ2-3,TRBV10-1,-,CASSRDISQDTQYF,TGCGCCAGCAGTCGGGACATCTCCCAAGATACGCAGTATTTT
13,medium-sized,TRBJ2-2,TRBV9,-,CASSPVDPGELFF,TGTGCCAGCAGCCCCGTTGACCCCGGGGAGCTGTTTTTT
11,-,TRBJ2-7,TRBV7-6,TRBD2,CASQAGGEQYF,TGTGCCAGCCAGGCGGGAGGCGAGCAGTACTTC
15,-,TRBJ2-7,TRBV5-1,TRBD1,CASSSTGTGFYEQYF,TGCGCCAGCAGCTCTACCGGGACAGGGTTCTACGAGCAGTACTTC
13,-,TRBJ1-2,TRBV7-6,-,CASSLEQIGGYTF,TGTGCCAGCAGCTTAGAGCAGATCGGAGGCTACACCTTC
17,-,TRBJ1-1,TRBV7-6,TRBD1,CASSLLRQGNINTEAFF,TGTGCCAGCAGCTTACTGCGACAGGGGAATATTAACACTGAAGCTTTCTTT
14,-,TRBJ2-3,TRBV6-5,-,CASSAKGSTDTQYF,TGTGCCAGCAGCGCAAAAGGGAGCACAGATACGCAGTATTTT
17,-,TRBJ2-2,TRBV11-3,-,CASSSSLQVGEAGELFF,TGTGCCAGCAGCTCGAGCCTACAGGTGGGGGAGGCCGGGGAGCTGTTTTTT
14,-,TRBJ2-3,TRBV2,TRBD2,CANLAGFGSDTQYF,TGTGCCAACTTAGCGGGATTCGGCTCGGATACGCAGTATTTT
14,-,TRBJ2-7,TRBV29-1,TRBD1,CSASRQGGPYEQYF,TGCAGCGCCTCCCGACAGGGGGGCCCCTACGAGCAGTACTTC
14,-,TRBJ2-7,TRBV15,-,CATSRDPNNYEQYF,TGTGCCACCAGCAGAGATCCGAATAACTACGAGCAGTACTTC
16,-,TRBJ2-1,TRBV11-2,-,CASSPYPGLSYNEQFF,TGTGCCAGCAGCCCCTACCCGGGACTCAGCTACAATGAGCAGTTCTTC
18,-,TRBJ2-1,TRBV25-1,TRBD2,CASSETSGRPASYNEQFF,TGTGCCAGCAGTGAGACTAGCGGGAGGCCCGCGTCCTACAATGAGCAGTTCTTC
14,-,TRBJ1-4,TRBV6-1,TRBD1,CASSEAGGVEKLFF,TGTGCCAGCAGTGAAGCAGGGGGCGTTGAAAAACTGTTTTTT
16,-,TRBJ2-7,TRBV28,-,CASSKANAGLPYEQYF,TGTGCCAGCAGTAAGGCGAATGCTGGCCTCCCCTACGAGCAGTACTTC
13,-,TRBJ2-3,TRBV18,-,CASSQGSTDTQYF,TGTGCCAGCTCGCAGGGAAGCACAGATACGCAGTATTTT
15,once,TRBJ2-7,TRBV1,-,CTSSPRVAGVNEQYF,TGCACCAGCAGCCCCCGGGTAGCGGGAGTAAACGAGCAGTACTTC
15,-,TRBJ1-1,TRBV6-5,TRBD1,CASSPQGAGNTEAFF,TGTGCCAGCAGCCCCCAGGGGGCAGGGAACACTGAAGCTTTCTTT
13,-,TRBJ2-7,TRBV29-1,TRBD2,CSVETSGRYEQYF,TGCAGCGTTGAAACTAGCGGGAGATACGAGCAGTACTTC
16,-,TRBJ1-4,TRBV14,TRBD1,CASSQELGQGYEKLFF,TGTGCCAGCAGCCAAGAATTGGGACAGGGGTATGAAAAACTGTTTTTT
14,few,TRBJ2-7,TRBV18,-,CASSPRTDSYEQYF,TGTGCCAGCTCACCACGAACGGATTCCTACGAGCAGTACTTC
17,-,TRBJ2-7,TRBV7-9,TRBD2,CASSPPHGRSAAYEQYF,TGTGCCAGCAGCCCCCCTCACGGGAGGAGCGCCGCCTACGAGCAGTACTTC
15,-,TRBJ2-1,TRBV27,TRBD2,CASISGTSSYNEQFF,TGTGCCAGCATCTCCGGGACTAGCTCCTACAATGAGCAGTTCTTC
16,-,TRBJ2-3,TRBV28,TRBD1,CASSLEGTAIGDTQYF,TGTGCCAGCAGTTTAGAGGGGACAGCAATCGGGGATACGCAGTATTTT
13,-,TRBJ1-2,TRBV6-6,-,CASSYRFFYGYTF,TGTGCCAGCAGTTACCGTTTTTTTTATGGCTACACCTTC
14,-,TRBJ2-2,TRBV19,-,CASSIEGGTGELFF,TGTGCCAGTAGTATAGAGGGAGGCACCGGGGAGCTGTTTTTT
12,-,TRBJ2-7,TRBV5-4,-,CASSTEAYEQYF,TGTGCCAGCTCGACGGAAGCCTACGAGCAGTACTTC
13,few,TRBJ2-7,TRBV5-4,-,CASSLALSSEQYF,TGTGCCAGCAGCTTGGCTTTAAGTTCCGAGCAGTACTTC
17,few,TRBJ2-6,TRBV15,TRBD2,CATSRDGEGSGANVLTF,TGTGCCACCAGCAGAGATGGGGAGGGCTCTGGGGCCAACGTCCTGACTTTC
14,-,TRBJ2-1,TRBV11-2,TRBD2,CASSLAAGANEQFF,TGTGCCAGCAGCTTAGCGGCGGGAGCTAATGAGCAGTTCTTC
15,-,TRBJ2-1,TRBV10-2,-,CASSVTGSSYNEQFF,TGCGCCAGCAGTGTAACGGGATCTTCCTACAATGAGCAGTTCTTC
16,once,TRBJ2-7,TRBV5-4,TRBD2,CASSYTGLVRAYEQYF,TGTGCCAGCAGCTATACGGGACTAGTGAGAGCCTACGAGCAGTACTTC
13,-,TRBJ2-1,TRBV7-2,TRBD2,CASRLADYNEQFF,TGTGCCAGCAGGCTAGCGGACTACAATGAGCAGTTCTTC
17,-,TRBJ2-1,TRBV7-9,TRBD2,CASSSGLAGISYNEQFF,TGTGCCAGCAGCTCGGGACTAGCGGGAATCTCCTACAATGAGCAGTTCTTC
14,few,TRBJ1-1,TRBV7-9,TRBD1,CASSLVGTDTEAFF,TGTGCCAGCAGCTTAGTAGGGACAGACACTGAAGCTTTCTTT
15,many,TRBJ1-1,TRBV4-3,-,CASSQDPGVNTEAFF,TGCGCCAGCAGCCAAGATCCGGGAGTGAACACTGAAGCTTTCTTT
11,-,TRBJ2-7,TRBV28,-,CASSRFYEQYF,TGTGCCAGCAGCCGATTCTACGAGCAGTACTTC
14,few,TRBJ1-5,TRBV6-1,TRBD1,CATWGQGRNQPQHF,TGTGCCACATGGGGACAGGGTCGGAATCAGCCCCAGCATTTT
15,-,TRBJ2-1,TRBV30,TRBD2,CAWSWAGVGYNEQFF,TGTGCCTGGAGTTGGGCGGGAGTAGGTTACAATGAGCAGTTCTTC
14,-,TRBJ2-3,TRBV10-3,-,CAISGSGTTDTQYF,TGTGCCATCAGTGGTAGCGGTACCACAGATACGCAGTATTTT
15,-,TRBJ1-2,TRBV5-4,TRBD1,CASSLGWQGGEGYTF,TGTGCCAGCAGCTTGGGGTGGCAGGGGGGAGAAGGCTACACCTTC
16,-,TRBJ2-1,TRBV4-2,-,CASSQEGRTGYNEQFF,TGTGCCAGCAGCCAAGAAGGGAGAACGGGCTACAATGAGCAGTTCTTC
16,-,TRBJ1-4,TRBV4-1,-,CASQFENRVDNEKLFF,TGCGCCAGCCAATTTGAAAACAGGGTCGATAATGAAAAACTGTTTTTT
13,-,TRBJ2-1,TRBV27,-,CASSSLGGNEQFF,TGTGCCAGCAGTTCCCTGGGGGGCAATGAGCAGTTCTTC
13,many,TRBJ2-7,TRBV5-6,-,CASRWYNGHEQYF,TGTGCCAGCAGGTGGTACAACGGGCACGAGCAGTACTTC
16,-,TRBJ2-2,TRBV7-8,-,CASSYPSGQPTGELFF,TGTGCCAGCAGCTACCCGAGCGGCCAGCCGACCGGGGAGCTGTTTTTT
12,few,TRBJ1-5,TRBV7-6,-,CASSLGEEPQHF,TGTGCCAGCAGCTTAGGGGAGGAGCCCCAGCATTTT
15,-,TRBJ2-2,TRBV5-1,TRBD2,CASSSSGSGTGELFF,TGCGCCAGCAGCTCTAGCGGGAGTGGCACCGGGGAGCTGTTTTTT
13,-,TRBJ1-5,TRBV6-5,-,CASSSTVNQPQHF,TGTGCCAGCAGTTCTACAGTCAATCAGCCCCAGCATTTT
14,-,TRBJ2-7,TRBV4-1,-,CASSQPTQGGGQYF,TGCGCCAGCAGCCAACCTACCCAGGGGGGCGGGCAGTACTTC
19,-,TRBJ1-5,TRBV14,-,CASSQVGRPGNYSNQPQHF,TGTGCCAGCAGCCAAGTGGGACGTCCGGGTAATTATAGCAATCAGCCCCAGCATTTT
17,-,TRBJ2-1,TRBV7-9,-,CASSDKNSGPSYNEQFF,TGTGCCAGCAGCGATAAAAATAGCGGACCCTCCTACAATGAGCAGTTCTTC
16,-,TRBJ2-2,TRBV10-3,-,CAISTPWTANTGELFF,TGTGCCATCTCTACCCCATGGACAGCCAACACCGGGGAGCTGTTTTTT